These 10 T cell receptor beta chains share one sample of origin, sequenced in a study of T-cell memory formation after mild COVID-19. In TCRdb, the 5' RACE reads were re-called with MiXCR into one record per CDR3 protein. The sample has roughly 610,000 distinct CDR3 sequences; roughly 17% are singletons. The source material was PBMCs or a T cell subset sorted from them (not recorded which). These receptors were taken from an adult woman who had mild COVID-19 (a few samples of this study predate the infection). Cell type and time point are not known.

This chain links TRBV2 with TRBJ2-3; 7 bases match TRBD2. Germline CDR1 and CDR2: SNHLY and FYNNEI. V trimming: 7 bases; J trimming: 2 bases; junction bases outside the gene matches: 6. The CDR3 consists of 14 residues. Here the CDR3 DNA reads TGTGCCAGCATTTCTAGCGGATACACAGATACGCAGTATTTT. Its protein is CASISSGYTDTQYF.

The J gene is TRBJ1-4, the V gene TRBV7-9; 7 bases fit TRBD1. This CDR3 contains 18 residues. V lost 5 bases and J lost 5; bases outside the gene matches: 17. CDR1 and CDR2 (germline): SEHNR, FQNEAQ (reference sequence). CDR3 in DNA: TGTGCCAGCAGCACCAGACCCAGGGGGAGCGGGACAAATGAAAAACTGTTTTTT. As protein: CASSTRPRGSGTNEKLFF.

V usage is TRBV20-1 and J usage is TRBJ2-2; D call uncertain. Deletions cut 0 bases from V and 1 base from J, with 12 bases between. The CDR3 spans 16 residues. In germline, CDR1 is DFQATT, CDR2 SNEGSKA (reference sequence). CDR3 region: CSARDARPQNTGELFF. For the CDR3, the DNA is TGCAGTGCTAGAGATGCGAGACCCCAGAACACCGGGGAGCTGTTTTTT.

This clonotype has a handful of counts. V usage is TRBV5-1 and J usage is TRBJ2-3; a weak D match, TRBD2 (6 bases). In germline, CDR1 is SGHRS, CDR2 YFSETQ. Trimming shortened V by 3 bases and J by 0 bases, and 8 bases separated the two germline ends. The CDR3 covers 14 residues. CDR3 sequence reads: CASSWGDSTDTQYF. The CDR3 DNA reads as TGCGCCAGCAGCTGGGGGGACAGCACAGATACGCAGTATTTT.

The sample holds a few counts of this clonotype. The rearrangement joins TRBV18 to TRBJ1-1, with 7 bases that match TRBD1. The CDR3 has 13 residues. V lost 5 bases, J lost 4 bases, and 4 bases stayed unmatched. The germline V gene encodes CDR1 KGHSH and CDR2 LQKENI. DNA for the CDR3: TGTGCCAGCTCAGAACAGGGGATCACTGAAGCTTTCTTT. It encodes CASSEQGITEAFF.

This clonotype was detected only a few times. The rearrangement links TRBV15 to TRBJ2-5; D possibly corresponds to TRBD2 (6 bases). Trimming left V 3 bases short and J 4 bases short, with 21 bases between. Germline-derived CDR1 and CDR2 are LNHNV and YYDKDF (reference sequence). CDR3 length: 17 amino acids. The CDR3 nucleotides are TGTGCCACCAGCAGCCCGGAACAGGCGAACGGGGGAGAGACCCAGTACTTC. Translation: CATSSPEQANGGETQYF.

The chain combines TRBV4-3 with TRBJ2-2; TRBD2 agrees at 12 bases. The CDR3 is 19 amino acids. Trimming at V came to 3 bases and at J to 4 bases, leaving 12 bases not matched to a gene. CDR1 LGHNA and CDR2 YSLEER come from the germline V gene. In DNA form, the CDR3 reads TGCGCCAGCAGCCATCGTTCCCTAGCGGGAGGGCCAGGCACCGGGGAGCTGTTTTTT. Protein sequence: CASSHRSLAGGPGTGELFF.

This clonotype has a handful of counts. The CDR3, as DNA: TGTGCCAGCACAACCGGGACAGGGGGTAGTTCACCCCTCCACTTT. This translates into CASTTGTGGSSPLHF. The J gene is TRBJ1-6, the V gene TRBV6-1, with TRBD1 matching 11 bases. The germline CDR1 and CDR2 sequences are MNHNS and SASEGT. The V segment lost 7 bases and the J segment 9 bases; nucleotides outside the gene matches: 8. There are 15 residues in the CDR3.

DNA for the CDR3: TGTGCCAGCAGAGGACTAGCCGAAACGAACACAGATACGCAGTATTTT. Its translation is CASRGLAETNTDTQYF. The chain uses TRBV6-2 or TRBV6-3 and TRBJ2-3; TRBD2 matches at 8 bases. This CDR3 spans 16 amino acids. The germline V gene encodes CDR1 MNHEY and CDR2 SVGEGT. The J segment lost 2 bases and the V segment lost 6 bases, leaving 10 bases of the junction unmatched.

This clonotype appeared a few times. The genes are TRBV2 and TRBJ1-3; 10 nucleotides match TRBD1. Germline assignment: CDR1 SNHLY and CDR2 FYNNEI. The CDR3 length is 16 residues. Germline trimming cut 5 bases from V and 0 bases from J; bases unmatched to any gene: 4. The CDR3 bases are TGTGCCAGCAGTTATAGACAGGGGGCCTCTGGAAACACCATATATTTT. This gives the protein CASSYRQGASGNTIYF.